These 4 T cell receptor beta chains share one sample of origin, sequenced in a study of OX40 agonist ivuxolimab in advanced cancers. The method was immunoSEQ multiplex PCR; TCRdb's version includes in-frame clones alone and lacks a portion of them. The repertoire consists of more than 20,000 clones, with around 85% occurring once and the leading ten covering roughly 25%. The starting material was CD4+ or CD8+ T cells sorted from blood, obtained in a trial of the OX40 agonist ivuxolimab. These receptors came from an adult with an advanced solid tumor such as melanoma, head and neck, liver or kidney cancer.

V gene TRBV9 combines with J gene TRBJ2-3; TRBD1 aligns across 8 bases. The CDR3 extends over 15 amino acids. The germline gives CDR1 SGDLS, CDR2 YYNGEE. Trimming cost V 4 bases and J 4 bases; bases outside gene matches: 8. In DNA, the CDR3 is TGTGCCAGCAGCACCCAGGGGGCTCAAGCAGATACGCAGTATTTT. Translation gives CASSTQGAQADTQYF. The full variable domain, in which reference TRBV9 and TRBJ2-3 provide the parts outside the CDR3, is DSGVTQTPKHLITATGQRVTLRCSPRSGDLSVYWYQQSLDQGLQFLIQYYNGEERAKGNILERFSAQQFPDLHSELNLSSLELGDSALYFCASSTQGAQADTQYFGPGTRLTVL.

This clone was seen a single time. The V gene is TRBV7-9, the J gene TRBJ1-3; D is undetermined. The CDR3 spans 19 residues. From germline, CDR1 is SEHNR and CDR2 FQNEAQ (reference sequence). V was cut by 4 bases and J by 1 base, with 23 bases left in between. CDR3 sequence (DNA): TGTGCCAGCAGCTCCCCCGGCCGGGCTAAACGCCCTTCTGGAAACACCATATATTTT. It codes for CASSSPGRAKRPSGNTIYF.

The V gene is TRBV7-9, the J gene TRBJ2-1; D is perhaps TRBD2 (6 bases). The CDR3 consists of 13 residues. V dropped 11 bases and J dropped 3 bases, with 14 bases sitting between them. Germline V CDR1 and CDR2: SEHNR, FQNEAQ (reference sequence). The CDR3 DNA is TGTGCCGCCCCGGGACTTCGCTACAATGAGCAGTTCTTC. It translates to CAAPGLRYNEQFF.

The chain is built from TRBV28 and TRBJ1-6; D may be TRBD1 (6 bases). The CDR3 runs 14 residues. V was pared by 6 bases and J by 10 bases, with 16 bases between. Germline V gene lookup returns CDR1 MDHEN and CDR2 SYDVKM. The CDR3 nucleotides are TGTGCCAGCAGACCCCTCTGGGGGCTGTCACCCCTCCACTTT. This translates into CASRPLWGLSPLHF. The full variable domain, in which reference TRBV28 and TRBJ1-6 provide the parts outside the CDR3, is DVKVTQSSRYLVKRTGEKVFLECVQDMDHENMFWYRQDPGLGLRLIYFSYDVKMKEKGDIPEGYSVSREKKERFSLILESASTNQTSMYLCASRPLWGLSPLHFGNGTRLTVT.